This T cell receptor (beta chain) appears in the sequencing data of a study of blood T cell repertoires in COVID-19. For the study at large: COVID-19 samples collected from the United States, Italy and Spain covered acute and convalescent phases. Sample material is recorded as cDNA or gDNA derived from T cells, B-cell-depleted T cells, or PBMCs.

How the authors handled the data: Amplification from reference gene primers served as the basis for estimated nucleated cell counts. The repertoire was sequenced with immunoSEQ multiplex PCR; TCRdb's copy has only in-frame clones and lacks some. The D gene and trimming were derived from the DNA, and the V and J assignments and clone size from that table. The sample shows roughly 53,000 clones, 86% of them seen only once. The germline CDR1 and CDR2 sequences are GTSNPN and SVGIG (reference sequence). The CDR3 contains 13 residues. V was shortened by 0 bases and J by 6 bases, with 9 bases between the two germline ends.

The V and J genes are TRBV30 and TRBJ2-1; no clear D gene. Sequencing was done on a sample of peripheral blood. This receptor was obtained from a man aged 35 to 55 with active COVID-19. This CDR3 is CAWSVQAGNEQFF. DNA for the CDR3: TGTGCCTGGAGTGTTCAAGCAGGCAATGAGCAGTTCTTC.